This TCR beta chain came from a study of early T cells in non-severe SARS-CoV-2 infection. Study-wide background: Chains were unpaired, as sequencing was done on bulk RNA from unsorted whole blood.

Germline-derived CDR1 and CDR2 are SGHNT and YYREEE (reference sequence). The CDR3 totals 14 residues. After removal of 0 bases from V and 8 bases from J, the junction contained 0 bases not matched to a gene. Each CDR3 protein gets one entry after TCRdb re-called the 5' RACE reads with MiXCR. The data show about 35,000 distinct CDR3 sequences, with 4.5% to 7% seen just once and roughly 4.5% held by the top ten. This clonotype was observed at least ten times. The clonotype comes from an adult who was a healthcare worker with PCR-confirmed SARS-CoV-2 infection or an uninfected control (not recorded which). Here the sequenced sample was whole blood, taken at baseline. The chain links TRBV5-4 to TRBJ1-6; TRBD1 aligns across 9 bases. CDR3 DNA: TGTGCCAGCAGCTTGGACAGGGGGCATTCACCCCTCCACTTT. Its protein product is CASSLDRGHSPLHF.